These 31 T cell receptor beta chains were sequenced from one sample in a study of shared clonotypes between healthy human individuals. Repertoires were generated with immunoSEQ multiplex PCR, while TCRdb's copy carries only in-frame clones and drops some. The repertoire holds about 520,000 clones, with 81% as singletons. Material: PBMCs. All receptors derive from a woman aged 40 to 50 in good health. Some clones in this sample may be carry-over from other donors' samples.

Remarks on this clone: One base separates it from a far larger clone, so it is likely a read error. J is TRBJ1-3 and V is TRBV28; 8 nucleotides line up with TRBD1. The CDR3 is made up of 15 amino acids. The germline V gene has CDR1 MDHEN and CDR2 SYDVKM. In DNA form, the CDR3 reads TGTGCCAGCAGCGACAGGGGAATCTCTGGAAACGCCATATATTTT. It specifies CASSDRGISGNAIYF.

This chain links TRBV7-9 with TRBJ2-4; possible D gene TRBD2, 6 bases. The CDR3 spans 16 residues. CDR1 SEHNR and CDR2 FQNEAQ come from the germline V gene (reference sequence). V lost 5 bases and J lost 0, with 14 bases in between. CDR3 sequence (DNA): TGTGCCAGCAGCCAAAACGGACTAATAGCCAAAAACATTCAGTACTTC. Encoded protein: CASSQNGLIAKNIQYF.

The CDR3 coding sequence is TGTGCCAGCAGCTTACTAGCGGGATTAAATGAGCAGTTCTTC. Amino acid sequence: CASSLLAGLNEQFF. The genes are TRBV7-6 and TRBJ2-1, with 9 bases fitting TRBD2. The length of the CDR3 is 14 residues. The V segment lost 2 bases and the J segment 7 bases; nucleotides outside the gene matches: 3. Germline lookup yields CDR1 SGHVS and CDR2 FNYEAQ.

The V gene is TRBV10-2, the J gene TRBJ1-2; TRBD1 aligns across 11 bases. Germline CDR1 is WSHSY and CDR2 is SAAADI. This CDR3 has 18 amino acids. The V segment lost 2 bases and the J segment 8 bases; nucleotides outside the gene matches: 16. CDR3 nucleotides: TGCGCCAGCAGTGAGGAAGGGACAGGGGGGCGACGTACCTTCGGCTACACCTTC. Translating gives CASSEEGTGGRRTFGYTF.

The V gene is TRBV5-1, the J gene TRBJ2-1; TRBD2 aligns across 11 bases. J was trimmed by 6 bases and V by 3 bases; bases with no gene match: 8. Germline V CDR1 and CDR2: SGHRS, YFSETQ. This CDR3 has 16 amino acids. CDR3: CASSWGGTSGVNEQFF. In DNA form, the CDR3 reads TGCGCCAGCAGCTGGGGAGGGACTAGCGGAGTCAATGAGCAGTTCTTC.

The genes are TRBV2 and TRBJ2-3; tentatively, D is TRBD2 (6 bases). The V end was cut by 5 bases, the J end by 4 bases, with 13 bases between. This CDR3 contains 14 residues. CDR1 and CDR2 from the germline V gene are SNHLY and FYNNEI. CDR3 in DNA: TGTGCCAGCAGTACGGGAGTTCTTGCAGATACGCAGTATTTT. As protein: CASSTGVLADTQYF.

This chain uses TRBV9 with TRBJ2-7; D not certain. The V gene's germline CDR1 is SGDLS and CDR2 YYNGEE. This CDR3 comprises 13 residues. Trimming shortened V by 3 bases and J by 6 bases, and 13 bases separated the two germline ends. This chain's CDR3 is CASSAIVNGEQYF. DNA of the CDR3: TGTGCCAGCAGCGCCATAGTCAACGGCGAGCAGTACTTC.

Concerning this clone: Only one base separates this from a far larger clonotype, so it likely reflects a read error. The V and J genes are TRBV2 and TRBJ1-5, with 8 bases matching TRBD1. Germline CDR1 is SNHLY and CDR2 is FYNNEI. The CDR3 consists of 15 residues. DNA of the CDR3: TGTGCCAGCGGTGAAGCCGGACAGGGCGATCAGCCCCAGCATTTT. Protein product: CASGEAGQGDQPQHF. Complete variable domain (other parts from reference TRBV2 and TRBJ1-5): EPEVTQTPSHQVTQMGQEVILRCVPISNHLYFYWYRQILGQKVEFLVSFYNNEISEKSEIFDDQFSVERPDGSNFTLKIRSTKLEDSAMYFCASGEAGQGDQPQHFGDGTRLSIL.

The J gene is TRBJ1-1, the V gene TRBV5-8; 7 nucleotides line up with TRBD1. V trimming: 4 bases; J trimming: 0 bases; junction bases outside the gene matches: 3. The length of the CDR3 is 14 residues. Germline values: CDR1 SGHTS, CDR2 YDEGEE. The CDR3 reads CASSRDSLNTEAFF. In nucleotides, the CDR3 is TGTGCCAGCAGCCGGGACAGTTTGAACACTGAAGCTTTCTTT.

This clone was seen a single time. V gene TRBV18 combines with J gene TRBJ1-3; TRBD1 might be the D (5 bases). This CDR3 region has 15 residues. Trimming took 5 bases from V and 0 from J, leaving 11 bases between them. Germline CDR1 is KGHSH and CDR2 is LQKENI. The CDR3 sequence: CASSSDRSSGNTIYF. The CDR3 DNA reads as TGTGCCAGCTCATCCGACAGAAGCTCTGGAAACACCATATATTTT.

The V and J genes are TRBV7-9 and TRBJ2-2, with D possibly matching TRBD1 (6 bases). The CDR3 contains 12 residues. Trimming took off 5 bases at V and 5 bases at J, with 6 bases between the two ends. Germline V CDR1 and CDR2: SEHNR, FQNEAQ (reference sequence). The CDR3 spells CASSQGTGELFF. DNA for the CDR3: TGTGCCAGCAGCCAGGGGACCGGGGAGCTGTTTTTT.

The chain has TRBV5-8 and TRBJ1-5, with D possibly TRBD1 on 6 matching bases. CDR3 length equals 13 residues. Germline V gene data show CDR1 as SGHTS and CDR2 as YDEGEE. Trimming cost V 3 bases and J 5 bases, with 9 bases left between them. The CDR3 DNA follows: TGTGCCAGCAGCTCGACAGGAGATCAGCCCCAGCATTTT. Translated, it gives CASSSTGDQPQHF.

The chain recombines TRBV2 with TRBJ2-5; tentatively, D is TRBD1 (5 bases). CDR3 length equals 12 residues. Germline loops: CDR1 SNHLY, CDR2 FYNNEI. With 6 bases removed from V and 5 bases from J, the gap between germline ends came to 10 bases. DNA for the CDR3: TGTGCCAGCAGCCAGGGTAGGGAGACCCAGTACTTC. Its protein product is CASSQGRETQYF. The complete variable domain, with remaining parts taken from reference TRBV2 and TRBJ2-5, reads EPEVTQTPSHQVTQMGQEVILRCVPISNHLYFYWYRQILGQKVEFLVSFYNNEISEKSEIFDDQFSVERPDGSNFTLKIRSTKLEDSAMYFCASSQGRETQYFGPGTRLLVL.

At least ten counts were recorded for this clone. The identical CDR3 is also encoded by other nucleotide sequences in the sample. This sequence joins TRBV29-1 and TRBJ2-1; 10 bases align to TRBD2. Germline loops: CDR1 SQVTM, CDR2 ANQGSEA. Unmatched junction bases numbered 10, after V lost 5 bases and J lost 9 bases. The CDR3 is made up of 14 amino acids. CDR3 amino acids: CSVRRTSGMGEQFF. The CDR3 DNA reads TGCAGCGTTCGCCGAACTAGCGGGATGGGTGAGCAGTTCTTC.

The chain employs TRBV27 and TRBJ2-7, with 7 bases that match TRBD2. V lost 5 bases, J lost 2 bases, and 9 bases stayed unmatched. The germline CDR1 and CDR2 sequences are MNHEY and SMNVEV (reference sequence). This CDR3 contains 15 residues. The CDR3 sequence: CASSPRQRGTYEQYF. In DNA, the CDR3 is TGTGCCAGCAGTCCCCGCCAGCGGGGTACCTACGAGCAGTACTTC.

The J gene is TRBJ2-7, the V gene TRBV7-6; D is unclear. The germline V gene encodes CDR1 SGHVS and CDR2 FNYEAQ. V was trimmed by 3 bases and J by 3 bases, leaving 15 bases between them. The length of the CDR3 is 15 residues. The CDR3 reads CASSFPPRTLYEQYF. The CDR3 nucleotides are TGTGCCAGCAGCTTCCCCCCCAGGACCCTCTACGAGCAGTACTTC.

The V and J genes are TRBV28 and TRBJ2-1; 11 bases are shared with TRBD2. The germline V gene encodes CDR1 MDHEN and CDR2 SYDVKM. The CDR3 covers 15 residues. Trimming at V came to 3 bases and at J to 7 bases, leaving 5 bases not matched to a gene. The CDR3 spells CASSFSGRAQNEQFF. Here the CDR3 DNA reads TGTGCCAGCAGTTTTAGCGGGAGGGCCCAGAATGAGCAGTTCTTC.

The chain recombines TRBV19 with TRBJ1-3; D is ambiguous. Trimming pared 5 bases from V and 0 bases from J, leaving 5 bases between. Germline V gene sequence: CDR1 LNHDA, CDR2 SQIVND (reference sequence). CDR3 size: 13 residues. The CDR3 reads CASSPISGNTIYF. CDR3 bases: TGTGCCAGTAGTCCGATCTCTGGAAACACCATATATTTT.

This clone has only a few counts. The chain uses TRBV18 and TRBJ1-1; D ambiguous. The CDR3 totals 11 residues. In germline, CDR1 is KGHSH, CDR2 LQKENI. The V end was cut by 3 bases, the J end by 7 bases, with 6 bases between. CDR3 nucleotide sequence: TGTGCCAGCTCACCGGAGGGTGAAGCTTTCTTT. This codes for CASSPEGEAFF.

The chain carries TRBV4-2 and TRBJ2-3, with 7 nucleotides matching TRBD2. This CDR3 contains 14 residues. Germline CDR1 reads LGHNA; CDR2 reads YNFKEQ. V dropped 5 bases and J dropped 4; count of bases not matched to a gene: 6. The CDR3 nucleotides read TGTGCCAGCAGCTCGCGGACTAGTTCAGATACGCAGTATTTT. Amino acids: CASSSRTSSDTQYF.

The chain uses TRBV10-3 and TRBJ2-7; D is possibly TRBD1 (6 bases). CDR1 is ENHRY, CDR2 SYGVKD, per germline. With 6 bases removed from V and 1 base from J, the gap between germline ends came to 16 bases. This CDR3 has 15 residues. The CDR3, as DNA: TGTGCCATCAGCGCAGAAGACAGGAATTCCTACGAGCAGTACTTC. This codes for CAISAEDRNSYEQYF.

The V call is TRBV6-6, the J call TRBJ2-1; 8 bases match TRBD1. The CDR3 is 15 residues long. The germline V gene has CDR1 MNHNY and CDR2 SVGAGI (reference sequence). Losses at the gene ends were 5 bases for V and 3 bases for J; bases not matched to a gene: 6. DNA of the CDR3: TGTGCCAGCAGTCCCAGGGGGCAACTCTACAATGAGCAGTTCTTC. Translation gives CASSPRGQLYNEQFF.

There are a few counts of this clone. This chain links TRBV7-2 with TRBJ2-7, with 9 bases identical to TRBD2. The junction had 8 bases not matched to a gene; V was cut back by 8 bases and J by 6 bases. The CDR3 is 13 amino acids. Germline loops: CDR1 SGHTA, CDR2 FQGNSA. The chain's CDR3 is CASGGRAISEQYF. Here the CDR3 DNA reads TGTGCCAGCGGCGGGAGGGCCATCAGCGAGCAGTACTTC.

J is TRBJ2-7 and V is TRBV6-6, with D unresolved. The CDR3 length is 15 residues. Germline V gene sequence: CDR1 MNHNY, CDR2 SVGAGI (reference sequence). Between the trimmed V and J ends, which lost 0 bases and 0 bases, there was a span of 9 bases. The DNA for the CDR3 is TGTGCCAGCAGTTACTCTCCCCTTTCCTCCTACGAGCAGTACTTC. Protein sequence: CASSYSPLSSYEQYF.

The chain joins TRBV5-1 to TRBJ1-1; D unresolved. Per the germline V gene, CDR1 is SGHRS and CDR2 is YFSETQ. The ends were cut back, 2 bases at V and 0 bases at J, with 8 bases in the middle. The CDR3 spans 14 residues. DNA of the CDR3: TGCGCCAGCAGCTTTTCAGGAATGAACACTGAAGCTTTCTTT. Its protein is CASSFSGMNTEAFF.

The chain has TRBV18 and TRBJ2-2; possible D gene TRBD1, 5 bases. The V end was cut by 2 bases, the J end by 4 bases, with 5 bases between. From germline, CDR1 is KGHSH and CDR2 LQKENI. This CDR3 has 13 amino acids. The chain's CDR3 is CASSPRGTGELFF. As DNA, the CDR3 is TGTGCCAGCTCACCAAGGGGCACCGGGGAGCTGTTTTTT.

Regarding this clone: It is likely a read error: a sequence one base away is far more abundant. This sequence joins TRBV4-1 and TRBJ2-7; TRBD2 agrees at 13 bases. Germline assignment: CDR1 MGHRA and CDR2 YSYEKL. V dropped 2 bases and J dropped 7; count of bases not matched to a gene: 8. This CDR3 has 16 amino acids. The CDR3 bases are TGCGCCAGCAGCCAATATCACCGACTAGCGGGGGGTGAGCAGTACTTC. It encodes CASSQYHRLAGGEQYF.

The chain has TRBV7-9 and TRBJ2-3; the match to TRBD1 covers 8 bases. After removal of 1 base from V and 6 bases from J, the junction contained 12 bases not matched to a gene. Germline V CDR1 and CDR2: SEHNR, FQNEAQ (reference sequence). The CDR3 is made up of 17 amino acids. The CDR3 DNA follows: TGTGCCAGCAGCTTAGGTGGCTTGGCAGGGGGCTTTGATACGCAGTATTTT. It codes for CASSLGGLAGGFDTQYF.

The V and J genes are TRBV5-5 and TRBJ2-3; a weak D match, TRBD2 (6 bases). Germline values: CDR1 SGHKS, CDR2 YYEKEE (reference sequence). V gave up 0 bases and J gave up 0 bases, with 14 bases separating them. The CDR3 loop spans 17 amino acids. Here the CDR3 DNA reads TGTGCCAGCAGCTTGGCCGGCGGGGCGGTCAGCACAGATACGCAGTATTTT. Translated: CASSLAGGAVSTDTQYF.

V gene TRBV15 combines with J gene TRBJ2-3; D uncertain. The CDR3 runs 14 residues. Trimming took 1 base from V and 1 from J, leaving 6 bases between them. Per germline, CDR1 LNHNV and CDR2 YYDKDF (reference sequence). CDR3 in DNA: TGTGCCACCAGCAGAGGAGTCCGCACAGATACGCAGTATTTT. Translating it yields CATSRGVRTDTQYF.

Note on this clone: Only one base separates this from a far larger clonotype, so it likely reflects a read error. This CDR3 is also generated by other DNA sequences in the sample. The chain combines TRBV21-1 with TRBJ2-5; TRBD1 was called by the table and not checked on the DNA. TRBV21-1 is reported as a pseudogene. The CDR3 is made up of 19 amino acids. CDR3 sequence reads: CASSTTAGTGWSPTETQYF. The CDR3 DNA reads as TGTGCCAGCAGCACCACGGCCGGTACAGGGTGGTCCCCAACGGAGACCCAGTACTTC.